This TCR beta chain is from a study of T cells after somatic rescue of genetic block. The method was immunoSEQ multiplex PCR; TCRdb's version includes in-frame clones alone and lacks a portion of them. The data contain tens of thousands of clones, approximately 96% of them singletons. Sample: peripheral blood mononuclear cells (PBMCs). The sequence came from a child younger than two.

CDR3 in amino acids: CASSLTRANTGELFF. DNA for the CDR3: TGCGCCAGCAGCTTGACCCGCGCGAACACCGGGGAGCTGTTTTTT. V and J are TRBV5-1 and TRBJ2-2; D is unclear. From germline, CDR1 is SGHRS and CDR2 YFSETQ. The CDR3 extends over 15 amino acids. The V end lost 1 base, the J end lost 0 bases, and 7 bases lay between the germline ends.